The clone carrying this TCR beta chain was seen more than once but under ten times. Its specificity is not known. TCRdb independently ran MiXCR on the reads; one entry per CDR3 protein. Among approximately 120,000 distinct CDR3 sequences listed, roughly a third were seen once. This record belongs to a study of T cell repertoires in cytomegalovirus infection. Study details: In public TCR beta signatures, there were indications of both CMV infection and matching HLA type.

Broader study findings: HLA-C-restricted CMV-specific TCR beta clonotypes were dominant in the ex vivo response.

The CDR3 has 13 residues. V lost 3 bases and J lost 4, with 7 bases in between. The germline gives CDR1 MDHEN, CDR2 SYDVKM. The source of this sequence is a human donor in good health (CMV status not recorded). Some clones in this sample may be carry-over from other donors' samples. The J gene is TRBJ2-1, the V gene TRBV28; D remains ambiguous. The source was CD8+ T cells from cultured PBMCs, collected from culture after CMV antigen stimulation. The CDR3: CASSFSTYNEQFF. CDR3 coding DNA: TGTGCCAGCAGTTTCTCGACGTACAATGAGCAGTTCTTC.